This T cell receptor (beta chain) was retrieved from a study of T cells in Graves' hyperthyroidism and ophthalmopathy. RNA transcripts were the template for amplifying TCR beta CDR3 regions. HTBI primers were used for first-round RT-PCR of the TCR CDR3. TCRdb fed the multiplex PCR reads into MiXCR, producing one record per CDR3 protein. The sample includes about 290,000 distinct CDR3 sequences, roughly 14% of them seen just once. This CDR3 region has 13 residues. The V end lost 4 bases, the J end lost 2 bases, and 11 bases lay between the germline ends. CDR1 and CDR2 (germline): GTSNPN, SVGIG (reference sequence). This clonotype was observed many times.

This TCR was sampled from a woman aged 25 to 39 with Graves' hyperthyroidism that later progressed to Graves' ophthalmopathy. Specimen: blood. This rearrangement joins TRBV30 to TRBJ1-1; the D gene is possibly TRBD1 (6 bases). The CDR3 is CAWTTGSNTEAFF. CDR3 nucleotides: TGTGCCTGGACCACAGGGTCCAACACTGAAGCTTTCTTT.